This T cell receptor (beta chain) was obtained from a study of beta chain features in type 1 diabetes. The study's findings and limits: Type 1 diabetes patients had TCRB CDR3s that were shorter (moderately but significantly so) in all four CD4+ subsets. For patients and controls alike, PCR might favor shorter templates to the same degree.

With 9 bases removed from V and 0 bases from J, the gap between germline ends came to 12 bases. The CDR3 has 14 amino acids. Germline-derived CDR1 and CDR2 are SNHLY and FYNNEI. Every donor had blood drawn once into heparin, roughly 0.11 L on average. A note on this clone: Its antigen is unidentified.

As every portion of the isolated RNA was reverse transcribed, the sequencing read expressed TCRB transcripts. Clones were sequenced by immunoSEQ multiplex PCR, and TCRdb holds only the in-frame ones, with some missing. The sample includes 860,000 or so clones, 15% to 20% of them seen just once. V and J are TRBV2 and TRBJ2-1; tentatively, D is TRBD2 (5 bases). The sequencing input was naive CD4+ T cells from blood. This sequence originates from a woman younger than 30 in good health. Written as DNA, the CDR3 is TGTGCCAGAGGAAAACTAGTCTCCTACAATGAGCAGTTCTTC. Protein product: CARGKLVSYNEQFF.